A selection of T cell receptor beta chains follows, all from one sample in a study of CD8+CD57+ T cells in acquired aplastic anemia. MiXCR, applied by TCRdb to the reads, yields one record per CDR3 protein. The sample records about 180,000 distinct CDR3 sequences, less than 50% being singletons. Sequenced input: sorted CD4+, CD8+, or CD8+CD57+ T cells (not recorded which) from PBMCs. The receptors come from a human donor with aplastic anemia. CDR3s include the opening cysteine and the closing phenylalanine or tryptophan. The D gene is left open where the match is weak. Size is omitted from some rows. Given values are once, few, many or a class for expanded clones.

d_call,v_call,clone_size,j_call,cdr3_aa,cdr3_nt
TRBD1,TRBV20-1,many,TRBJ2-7,CSAKTGVYEQYF,TGCAGTGCTAAGACAGGGGTCTACGAGCAGTACTTC
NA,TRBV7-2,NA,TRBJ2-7,CASSLAVGQSYEQYF,TGTGCCAGCAGCTTAGCTGTCGGACAGTCCTACGAGCAGTACTTC
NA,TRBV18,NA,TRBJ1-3,CASSPGGTSGNTIYF,TGTGCCAGCTCACCGGGCGGGACCTCTGGAAACACCATATATTTT
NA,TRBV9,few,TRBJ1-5,CASSDTEANQPRHF,TGTGCCAGCAGTGACACAGAAGCCAATCAGCCCCGGCATTTT
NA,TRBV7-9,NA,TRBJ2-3,CASSPGQVIDTQYF,TGTGCCAGCAGCCCGGGACAAGTTATAGATACGCAGTATTTT
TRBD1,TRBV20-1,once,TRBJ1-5,CSAYRDRDQPQHF,TGCAGTGCTTACCGGGACAGGGATCAGCCCCAGCATTTT
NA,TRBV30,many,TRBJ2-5,CAWSLTPGTQYF,TGTGCCTGGAGTCTGACCCCGGGGACCCAGTACTTC
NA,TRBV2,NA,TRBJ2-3,CASSETVSTDTQYF,TGTGCCAGCAGTGAGACAGTTAGCACAGATACGCAGTATTTT
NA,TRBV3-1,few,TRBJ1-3,CASSPDSGGNTIYF,TGTGCCAGCAGCCCTGACTCCGGAGGAAACACCATATATTTT
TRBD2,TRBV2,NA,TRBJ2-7,CARSGVGPYEQYF,TGTGCCAGGAGCGGGGTAGGACCCTACGAGCAGTACTTC